A single sample is the source of the 32 T cell receptor beta chains below, sequenced in a study of T cell changes during pregnancy in multiple sclerosis. The assay was immunoSEQ multiplex PCR, and TCRdb's table has in-frame clones only and misses some. The sample consists of around 19,000 clones, 70% to 90% of them appearing once. Sample: CD8+ T cells from peripheral blood mononuclear cells, taken after pregnancy. Receptors originate from a female donor in good health, enrolled as a control in a pregnancy study.

This chain uses TRBV7-9 with TRBJ1-2; 9 bases align to TRBD1. Germline V gene lookup returns CDR1 SEHNR and CDR2 FQNEAQ (reference sequence). The V gene end was trimmed by 5 bases and the J gene end by 8 bases; junction bases not matched to a gene: 9. The CDR3 has 14 amino acids. The CDR3 DNA sequence: TGTGCCAGCAGCGGTATGGACAGGGGTAGGGGCTACACCTTC. Translated: CASSGMDRGRGYTF. The entire variable domain, with the rest obtained from reference TRBV7-9 and TRBJ1-2, is as follows: DTGVSQNPRHKITKRGQNVTFRCDPISEHNRLYWYRQTLGQGPEFLTYFQNEAQLEKSRLLSDRFSAERPKGSFSTLEIQRTEQGDSAMYLCASSGMDRGRGYTFGSGTRLTVV.

J is TRBJ1-2 and V is TRBV19; a weak D match, TRBD1 (5 bases). This CDR3 comprises 15 residues. Deletions cut 5 bases from V and 1 base from J, with 14 bases between. CDR1 is LNHDA and CDR2 is SQIVND in the germline V gene (reference sequence). The CDR3 sequence is CASSDPFDSNYGYTF. CDR3 in DNA: TGTGCCAGTAGTGACCCCTTCGACAGTAACTATGGCTACACCTTC.

J is TRBJ1-2 and V is TRBV10-2; TRBD1 is a possible D gene (6 bases). This CDR3 is 14 amino acids long. V lost 3 bases and J lost 4, with 12 bases in between. Germline values: CDR1 WSHSY, CDR2 SAAADI. The CDR3, as DNA: TGCGCCAGCAGTGATTACGGGGGGCTCTATGGCTACACCTTC. It codes for CASSDYGGLYGYTF.

In its sample, this clone ranks as medium-sized (0.01 to 0.1%). The V and J genes are TRBV23-1 and TRBJ1-4; D is uncertain. TRBV23-1 is labeled an ORF, and its function is uncertain. V gave up 5 bases and J gave up 8 bases, with 21 bases separating them. This CDR3 region has 16 residues. This CDR3 reads CASSCVERVVGEKLFF. CDR3 bases: TGCGCCAGCAGTTGTGTTGAGCGGGTCGTAGGGGAAAAACTGTTTTTT.

V and J are TRBV6-1 and TRBJ1-2, with 7 bases aligning to TRBD1. This CDR3 has 16 amino acids. J lost 0 bases, V lost 1 base, and 5 bases had no gene match. In germline, CDR1 is MNHNS, CDR2 SASEGT. For the CDR3, the DNA is TGTGCCAGCAGTGAAGAAGGGGGCGCCCCTAACTATGGCTACACCTTC. This translates into CASSEEGGAPNYGYTF.

This clone came up once. This chain joins TRBV5-6 and TRBJ1-1, with D tentatively TRBD1 (5 bases). This CDR3 has 13 amino acids. Trimming removed 1 base at V and 4 bases at J, with 8 bases between. Germline-derived CDR1 and CDR2 are SGHDT and YYEEEE. The CDR3 DNA follows: TGTGCCAGCAGCTTGCCAGGGTCCACTGAAGCTTTCTTT. Its protein product is CASSLPGSTEAFF.

The chain employs TRBV5-6 and TRBJ2-3; 8 bases are a match to TRBD1. After removal of 4 bases from V and 1 base from J, the junction contained 14 bases not matched to a gene. Germline CDR1 SGHDT, CDR2 YYEEEE. The CDR3 extends over 18 amino acids. The CDR3 loop is CASSVGTGPRGGTDTQYF. The DNA of the CDR3 is TGTGCCAGCAGCGTCGGGACAGGTCCCCGGGGTGGCACAGATACGCAGTATTTT.

The V gene is TRBV11-2, the J gene TRBJ2-4, with D perhaps matching TRBD1 (5 bases). CDR3 length equals 17 residues. Trimming pared 4 bases from V and 1 base from J, leaving 17 bases between. Germline CDR1 reads SGHAT; CDR2 reads FQNNGV. The CDR3 region is CASSSSGQERAKNIQYF. CDR3 coding DNA: TGTGCCAGCAGCTCCTCAGGGCAGGAACGGGCCAAAAACATTCAGTACTTC. The complete variable domain, with remaining parts taken from reference TRBV11-2 and TRBJ2-4, reads EAGVAQSPRYKIIEKRQSVAFWCNPISGHATLYWYQQILGQGPKLLIQFQNNGVVDDSQLPKDRFSAERLKGVDSTLKIQPAKLEDSAVYLCASSSSGQERAKNIQYFGAGTRLSVL.

This clone occurred a few times. The chain joins TRBV19 to TRBJ1-4; D perhaps matches TRBD1 (5 bases). Germline CDR1 is LNHDA and CDR2 is SQIVND (reference sequence). V was trimmed by 6 bases and J by 0 bases, leaving 11 bases between them. The CDR3 consists of 15 residues. CDR3 protein: CASRHDSATNEKLFF. In DNA, the CDR3 is TGTGCCAGTAGGCACGACAGCGCAACTAATGAAAAACTGTTTTTT.

This chain connects TRBV6-4 to TRBJ2-2; 8 bases align to TRBD2. Germline loops: CDR1 MRHNA, CDR2 SNTAGT. This CDR3 has 15 residues. V dropped 7 bases and J dropped 4; count of bases not matched to a gene: 8. CDR3 amino acids: CASTLRAGATGELFF. For the CDR3, the DNA is TGTGCCAGCACCCTTCGAGCGGGAGCCACCGGGGAGCTGTTTTTT.

The chain employs TRBV27 and TRBJ1-5; TRBD1 matches 8 bases. V was pared by 3 bases and J by 7 bases, with 5 bases of the junction left unmatched. The CDR3 spans 14 residues. Germline V lookup: CDR1 MNHEY, CDR2 SMNVEV (reference sequence). The CDR3, as DNA: TGTGCCAGCAGTTTCGGACAGGGAAGACAGCCCCAGCATTTT. It codes for CASSFGQGRQPQHF.

V gene TRBV13 combines with J gene TRBJ2-1, with a tentative D call TRBD1 (5 bases). V was cut by 4 bases and J by 0 bases, with 10 bases left in between. This CDR3 has 15 residues. Germline assignment: CDR1 PRHDT and CDR2 FYEKMQ (reference sequence). The CDR3 sequence is CASSSQGASYNEQFF. CDR3 sequence (DNA): TGTGCCAGCAGCTCCCAAGGGGCCTCCTACAATGAGCAGTTCTTC. Using reference TRBV13 and TRBJ2-1 for the parts outside the CDR3, the full variable domain is AAGVIQSPRHLIKEKRETATLKCYPIPRHDTVYWYQQGPGQDPQFLISFYEKMQSDKGSIPDRFSAQQFSDYHSELNMSSLELGDSALYFCASSSQGASYNEQFFGPGTRLTVL.

The chain employs TRBV25-1 and TRBJ1-2; 7 bases agree with TRBD1. The CDR3 contains 15 residues. Germline V gene lookup returns CDR1 MGHDK and CDR2 SYGVNS. V was pared by 3 bases and J by 0 bases, with 4 bases of the junction left unmatched. CDR3: CASSEWDSSNYGYTF. The CDR3 region has the DNA TGTGCCAGCAGTGAGTGGGACAGTTCTAACTATGGCTACACCTTC.

The chain employs TRBV30 and TRBJ2-1; TRBD2 aligns across 10 bases. This CDR3 has 14 residues. Germline CDR1 reads GTSNPN; CDR2 reads SVGIG (reference sequence). The J segment lost 10 bases and the V segment lost 0 bases, leaving 6 bases of the junction unmatched. CDR3 loop: CAWSVAGGRGEQFF. For the CDR3, the DNA is TGTGCCTGGAGTGTAGCGGGGGGGCGGGGAGAGCAGTTCTTC. The full variable domain, its missing parts supplied by reference TRBV30 and TRBJ2-1, is SQTIHQWPATLVQPVGSPLSLECTVEGTSNPNLYWYRQAAGRGLQLLFYSVGIGQISSEVPQNLSASRPQDRQFILSSKKLLLSDSGFYLCAWSVAGGRGEQFFGPGTRLTVL.

The V call is TRBV29-1, the J call TRBJ2-7; 7 positions agree with TRBD1. CDR1 is SQVTM and CDR2 is ANQGSEA in the germline V gene. The CDR3 sequence is 15 residues long. With 1 base clipped from V and 0 bases from J, the junction kept 6 bases outside the gene matches. CDR3 region: CSVEAGQDPSYEQYF. The CDR3 nucleotides are TGCAGCGTTGAAGCAGGACAGGACCCCTCCTACGAGCAGTACTTC.

This clone was picked up one time. This sequence joins TRBV13 and TRBJ1-2, with D possibly being TRBD1 (5 bases). CDR3 length: 14 amino acids. Germline V gives CDR1 PRHDT, CDR2 FYEKMQ (reference sequence). Trimming cost V 3 bases and J 8 bases, with 16 bases left between them. The CDR3 DNA reads TGTGCCAGCAGCTTTTACAGCAACCGGGGGGGCTACACCTTC. Protein: CASSFYSNRGGYTF.

The V gene is TRBV2, the J gene TRBJ1-1, with 10 nucleotides matching TRBD1. Per germline, CDR1 SNHLY and CDR2 FYNNEI. V trimming: 5 bases; J trimming: 8 bases; junction bases outside the gene matches: 2. The CDR3 consists of 12 residues. DNA of the CDR3: TGTGCCAGCAGTCGGACAGGGGGAGAAGCTTTCTTT. Amino acids: CASSRTGGEAFF.

The CDR3 here is CASKPRSNTEAFF. The CDR3 coding sequence is TGTGCCAGTAAGCCCCGTTCGAACACTGAAGCTTTCTTT. The chain joins TRBV19 to TRBJ1-1; unclear D gene. Germline CDR1 and CDR2: LNHDA and SQIVND (reference sequence). The V and J ends lost 7 bases and 1 base respectively, with 10 bases between them. The CDR3 is 13 residues long. Drawing the rest from reference TRBV19 and TRBJ1-1, the complete variable domain is DGGITQSPKYLFRKEGQNVTLSCEQNLNHDAMYWYRQDPGQGLRLIYYSQIVNDFQKGDIAEGYSVSREKKESFPLTVTSAQKNPTAFYLCASKPRSNTEAFFGQGTRLTVV.

This clone was seen only once. V usage is TRBV29-1 and J usage is TRBJ2-7; no clear D gene. The CDR3 totals 12 residues. The germline V and J ends were trimmed by 3 bases and 2 bases, with 8 bases remaining between them. Germline loops: CDR1 SQVTM, CDR2 ANQGSEA. CDR3 sequence reads: CSVEAGTYEQYF. In DNA, the CDR3 is TGCAGCGTTGAGGCAGGTACCTACGAGCAGTACTTC.

The V and J genes are TRBV19 and TRBJ1-1; D not resolved. CDR3 size: 11 residues. Per germline, CDR1 LNHDA and CDR2 SQIVND (reference sequence). Trimming pared 3 bases from V and 7 bases from J, leaving 6 bases between. The CDR3 nucleotides are TGTGCCAGTAGTATTGGGCATGAAGCTTTCTTT. As protein: CASSIGHEAFF.

The chain combines TRBV18 with TRBJ2-4; the D is unclear. The V gene's germline CDR1 is KGHSH and CDR2 LQKENI. The CDR3 runs to 17 residues. Trimming left V 0 bases short and J 0 bases short, with 12 bases between. The CDR3 loop is CASSPPAGDLAKNIQYF. The DNA for the CDR3 is TGTGCCAGCTCACCACCGGCAGGCGACCTAGCCAAAAACATTCAGTACTTC.

The V call is TRBV7-9, the J call TRBJ1-2, with D perhaps TRBD1 (6 bases). The CDR3 is 15 residues long. Germline CDR1 is SEHNR and CDR2 is FQNEAQ (reference sequence). The V end lost 5 bases, the J end lost 0 bases, and 13 bases lay between the germline ends. This CDR3 is CASSPGQSTNYGYTF. DNA of the CDR3: TGTGCCAGCAGCCCTGGACAGTCTACTAACTATGGCTACACCTTC.

This chain connects TRBV4-3 to TRBJ1-3; D remains unclear. Trimming cost V 3 bases and J 2 bases, with 8 bases left between them. CDR3 length equals 14 residues. Germline V gives CDR1 LGHNA, CDR2 YSLEER. Here the CDR3 reads CASSQGAAGNTIYF. Written as DNA, the CDR3 is TGCGCCAGCAGCCAGGGAGCGGCTGGAAACACCATATATTTT.

The V call is TRBV7-9, the J call TRBJ2-5, with a weak D call TRBD2 (6 bases). Per germline, CDR1 SEHNR and CDR2 FQNEAQ (reference sequence). This CDR3 region has 14 residues. V was shortened by 5 bases and J by 4 bases, with 14 bases between the two germline ends. As DNA, the CDR3 is TGTGCCAGCAGCCCCAGACCAGCGGGAGAGACCCAGTACTTC. It encodes CASSPRPAGETQYF.

This clone appeared once. The V call is TRBV14, the J call TRBJ2-2; D is perhaps TRBD1 (6 bases). V lost 4 bases to trimming and J lost 3 bases, with 21 bases between them. Germline loops: CDR1 SGHDN, CDR2 FVKESK. The CDR3 consists of 18 residues. CDR3 sequence: CASSLKGPTGFDTGELFF. As DNA, the CDR3 is TGTGCCAGCAGCCTAAAGGGGCCTACAGGGTTTGACACCGGGGAGCTGTTTTTT.

V usage is TRBV7-9 and J usage is TRBJ1-1, with D unclear. Germline V lookup: CDR1 SEHNR, CDR2 FQNEAQ (reference sequence). This CDR3 is 15 amino acids long. V shed 5 bases and J shed 8 bases, with 21 bases lying between them. The CDR3, as DNA: TGTGCCAGCAGCATACTGACACCTCCCGTTTTGGAAGCTTTCTTT. This gives the protein CASSILTPPVLEAFF.

CDR3 sequence: CASSGGGYTF. CDR3 DNA sequence: TGTGCCAGCAGCGGAGGCGGCTACACCTTC. The chain links TRBV2 to TRBJ1-2; D is unclear. This CDR3 is built from 10 residues. V was cut by 6 bases and J by 8 bases, with 7 bases left in between. The germline V gene encodes CDR1 SNHLY and CDR2 FYNNEI.

This clone was seen only once. This chain links TRBV4-1 with TRBJ2-1, with a tentative D call TRBD1 (6 bases). Germline loops: CDR1 MGHRA, CDR2 YSYEKL. The CDR3 has 14 amino acids. V gave up 7 bases and J gave up 3 bases, with 13 bases separating them. The CDR3 DNA reads as TGCGCCAGCACCCGGGACATTAGCTACAATGAGCAGTTCTTC. It codes for CASTRDISYNEQFF.

The chain carries TRBV6-5 and TRBJ2-3; 7 nucleotides line up with TRBD2. CDR3 length: 14 residues. Germline V gene data show CDR1 as MNHEY and CDR2 as SVGAGI. Trimming removed 6 bases from V and 3 bases from J; junction bases left unmatched: 6. The DNA of the CDR3 is TGTGCCAGCAGCCTCCCGGGGGGTACAGATACGCAGTATTTT. Its protein product is CASSLPGGTDTQYF.

The chain is built from TRBV27 and TRBJ2-1, with 7 bases lining up with TRBD1. The trim removed 3 bases at V and 8 bases at J, leaving 10 bases unmatched. The CDR3 is 15 amino acids. CDR1 and CDR2 from the germline V gene are MNHEY and SMNVEV (reference sequence). CDR3 bases: TGTGCCAGCAGTTTTTCTTCGACAGGGTCCTATGAGCAGTTCTTC. This translates into CASSFSSTGSYEQFF.

The V and J genes are TRBV4-2 and TRBJ2-1; 10 positions match TRBD2. Losses at the gene ends were 1 base for V and 6 bases for J; bases not matched to a gene: 9. This CDR3 region has 17 residues. The germline CDR1 and CDR2 sequences are LGHNA and YNFKEQ. The CDR3 sequence: CASSQVSASGSGNEQFF. CDR3 bases: TGTGCCAGCAGCCAAGTCTCGGCTAGCGGGAGCGGCAATGAGCAGTTCTTC.

V is TRBV13 and J is TRBJ1-5; 8 nucleotides line up with TRBD1. J was trimmed by 1 base and V by 3 bases; bases with no gene match: 2. The CDR3 loop spans 15 amino acids. The germline gives CDR1 PRHDT, CDR2 FYEKMQ (reference sequence). CDR3 residues: CASSFGQGSNQPQHF. The DNA of the CDR3 is TGTGCCAGCAGCTTTGGACAGGGAAGCAATCAGCCCCAGCATTTT.